A selection of T cell receptor beta chains follows, all from one sample in a study of cytomegalovirus exposure and HLA in healthy donors. Libraries were prepared by immunoSEQ multiplex PCR; TCRdb keeps only in-frame clonotypes and omits some of them. The sample shows 82,000 or so clones, about 95% of them seen only once. The specimen was PBMCs. These receptors were taken from a woman younger than 30 in good health and CMV-seronegative. CDR3s include the opening cysteine and the closing phenylalanine or tryptophan. Rows give clone size only sometimes, using once, few, many, or a class for an expanded clone.

clone size	V gene	J gene	CDR3 protein
NA	TRBV4-3	TRBJ2-2	CASSQDFREAGELFF
NA	TRBV19	TRBJ1-3	CASRLVSSGNTIYF
NA	TRBV2	TRBJ2-1	CASSGLAGDNEQFF
NA	TRBV18	TRBJ1-2	CASSPPGQGSGGYTF
NA	TRBV2	TRBJ2-1	CASSELGRSYNEQFF
NA	TRBV18	TRBJ2-1	CASSPLGLGGSYNEQFF
NA	TRBV4-1	TRBJ1-5	CASSQSPGTGFQPQHF
NA	TRBV27	TRBJ2-5	CASSFELTSGVQETQYF
NA	TRBV21-1	TRBJ2-7	CASSKDREHYEQYF
NA	TRBV28	TRBJ2-1	CASSLWGQLDEQFF
NA	TRBV4-3	TRBJ2-7	CASSQPNHGLAGSYEQYF
NA	TRBV5-6	TRBJ2-3	CASSLADAGAGDTQYF
NA	TRBV5-6	TRBJ1-4	CASSFVGQGYEKLFF
NA	TRBV14	TRBJ1-2	CASSEQGYGYTF
NA	TRBV5-1	TRBJ2-7	CASSFGKQGQILYEQYF
NA	TRBV18	TRBJ1-2	CASSPQDSNYGYTF
NA	TRBV15	TRBJ2-6	CATSRDPKLSSGANVLTF
NA	TRBV25-1	TRBJ2-1	CASSDMGTSYNEQFF
NA	TRBV2	TRBJ2-5	CASSEEAGGPEETQYF
NA	TRBV5-1	TRBJ1-1	CASSLGGRETEAFF
NA	TRBV6-5	TRBJ1-1	CASSIQGLNTEAFF
NA	TRBV25-1	TRBJ2-2	CASTTSGVYTGELFF
NA	TRBV4-1	TRBJ1-2	CASRHPGGRGGYTF
once	TRBV18	TRBJ1-5	CASSPFPLNQPQHF
NA	TRBV7-9	TRBJ1-2	CASFAVAGPYGYTF
NA	TRBV7-9	TRBJ2-2	CASSPGESDTGELFF
NA	TRBV7-2	TRBJ1-1	CASSFGQGWTEAFF
NA	TRBV10-2	TRBJ1-4	CASSPNHQGGNEKLFF
NA	TRBV2	TRBJ1-1	CASSEYRAGMNTEAFF
NA	TRBV11-3	TRBJ2-1	CASSLRGQEQFF
NA	TRBV2	TRBJ1-1	CASILQGRNTEAFF
NA	TRBV6-6	TRBJ2-7	CASSRLAIYEQYF
NA	TRBV5-5	TRBJ2-1	CASSFLLANEQFF
NA	TRBV5-1	TRBJ2-5	CASSYDPRVPKTQYF
NA	TRBV19	TRBJ2-3	CASRLGGAADTQYF
NA	TRBV13	TRBJ1-1	CASSLVRTEAFF
NA	TRBV28	TRBJ2-1	CASSLWRRAEQFF
NA	TRBV29-1	TRBJ2-1	CSVVLGGDPPEQFF
NA	TRBV9	TRBJ2-1	CASSVSGDGTYNEQFF
NA	TRBV18	TRBJ2-7	CASSPPGLGGHYEQYF
NA	TRBV10-3	TRBJ2-2	CAISRGANTGELFF
NA	TRBV5-1	TRBJ2-7	CASSLGTGGYEQYF
NA	TRBV6-5	TRBJ2-1	CASSYSPDYYNEQFF
NA	TRBV4-3	TRBJ2-3	CASSQSWRDTDTQYF
once	TRBV4-1	TRBJ1-2	CASSQLTGYRGYTF
NA	TRBV29-1	TRBJ2-7	CSVADRSSYEQYF
NA	TRBV18	TRBJ2-1	CASSIGTRANEQFF
NA	TRBV5-1	TRBJ2-1	CASSFLTSPRNEQFF
NA	TRBV27	TRBJ1-4	CASRADNSGKLFF
NA	TRBV7-9	TRBJ2-3	CASSLLGAGGHTDTQYF
NA	TRBV19	TRBJ2-1	CASSIQTSGGRGPRSEQFF
NA	TRBV9	TRBJ1-1	CASSVYGDRAGTEAFF
NA	TRBV5-1	TRBJ2-1	CASSLYTYNEQFF